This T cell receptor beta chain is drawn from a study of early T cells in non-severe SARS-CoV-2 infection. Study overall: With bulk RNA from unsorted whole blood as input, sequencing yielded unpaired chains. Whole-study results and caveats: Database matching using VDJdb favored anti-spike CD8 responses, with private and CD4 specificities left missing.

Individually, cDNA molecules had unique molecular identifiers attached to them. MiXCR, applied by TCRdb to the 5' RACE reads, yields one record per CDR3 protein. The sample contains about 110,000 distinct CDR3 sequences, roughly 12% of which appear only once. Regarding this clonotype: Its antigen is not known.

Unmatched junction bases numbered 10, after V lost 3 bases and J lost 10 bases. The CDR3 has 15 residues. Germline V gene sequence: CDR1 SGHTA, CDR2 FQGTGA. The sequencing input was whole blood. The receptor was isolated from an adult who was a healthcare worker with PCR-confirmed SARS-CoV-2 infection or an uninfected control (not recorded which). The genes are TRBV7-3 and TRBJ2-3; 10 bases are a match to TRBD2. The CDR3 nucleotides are TGTGCCAGCAGCTTTCGTCGGCTAGCGGGAGAGGCGCAGTATTTT. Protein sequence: CASSFRRLAGEAQYF.